One sample yielded the 3 T cell receptor beta chains listed below, sequenced in a study of blood T cell repertoires in COVID-19. Repertoires were generated with immunoSEQ multiplex PCR, while TCRdb's copy carries only in-frame clones and drops some. The sample consists of roughly 120,000 clones, approximately 90% of them appearing once. Sequencing was done on a sample of peripheral blood. The receptors here all came from a woman in her 70s who had recovered from COVID-19.

V is TRBV7-2 and J is TRBJ2-7, with D perhaps matching TRBD2 (5 bases). Germline values: CDR1 SGHTA, CDR2 FQGNSA. Deletions cut 0 bases from V and 2 bases from J, with 14 bases between. The CDR3 has 16 residues. CDR3 nucleotides: TGTGCCAGCAGCTTAGCCGGCGCGGGTCTCGCCTACGAGCAGTACTTC. Its translation is CASSLAGAGLAYEQYF.

The chain has TRBV30 and TRBJ1-6; TRBD1 aligns across 7 bases. The trim removed 2 bases at V and 14 bases at J, leaving 6 bases unmatched. This CDR3 spans 12 amino acids. Germline V CDR1 and CDR2: GTSNPN, SVGIG (reference sequence). The CDR3 here is CAWSYSGTALHF. In nucleotides, the CDR3 is TGTGCCTGGAGTTATTCTGGGACAGCCCTCCACTTT. Together with reference TRBV30 and TRBJ1-6, the CDR3 gives the full variable domain: SQTIHQWPATLVQPVGSPLSLECTVEGTSNPNLYWYRQAAGRGLQLLFYSVGIGQISSEVPQNLSASRPQDRQFILSSKKLLLSDSGFYLCAWSYSGTALHFGNGTRLTVT.

This rearrangement joins TRBV6-2 or TRBV6-3 to TRBJ1-1; D might be TRBD1 (6 bases). The V gene lost 2 bases and the J gene lost 1 base, with 17 bases spanning the gap. Germline V gene data show CDR1 as MNHEY and CDR2 as SVGEGT. The CDR3 covers 17 residues. The CDR3 region has the DNA TGTGCCAGCAGTTACGGGGGCTCCGGACAGAGGAACACTGAAGCTTTCTTT. Amino acids: CASSYGGSGQRNTEAFF.